The 7 T cell receptor beta chains given below trace back to one sample, sequenced in a study of T cells after yellow fever vaccination. TCRdb analysed the 5' RACE reads with MiXCR anew, one entry per CDR3 protein. Among a few hundred thousand distinct CDR3 sequences listed, less than 20% were seen once. The source material was PBMCs, sampled roughly 5 days after the first yellow fever vaccination. The receptors originated from a man aged 18 to 35 who received the YFV17D yellow fever vaccine.

This clonotype was seen ten or more times. This sequence joins TRBV7-9 and TRBJ2-1, with D possibly being TRBD2 (5 bases). V dropped 1 base and J dropped 7 bases, with 8 bases sitting between them. CDR1 is SEHNR, CDR2 FQNEAQ, per germline (reference sequence). The CDR3 is 13 residues long. The CDR3: CASSLGGWNEQFF. The CDR3 DNA reads as TGTGCCAGCAGCTTAGGAGGGTGGAATGAGCAGTTCTTC.

The J gene is TRBJ2-3, the V gene TRBV5-1; 12 nucleotides match TRBD1. Germline loops: CDR1 SGHRS, CDR2 YFSETQ. The CDR3 runs 15 residues. The junction had 4 bases not matched to a gene; V was cut back by 4 bases and J by 4 bases. The CDR3 protein is CASSTGQGAPDTQYF. The CDR3 nucleotides are TGCGCCAGCAGCACGGGACAGGGGGCCCCAGATACGCAGTATTTT.

There are a few counts of this clonotype. The chain links TRBV19 to TRBJ2-1; D assignment may be TRBD1 or TRBD2 (5 bases each). CDR1 is LNHDA, CDR2 SQIVND, per germline (reference sequence). CDR3 length: 15 amino acids. The V gene lost 2 bases and the J gene lost 2 bases, with 10 bases spanning the gap. This CDR3 reads CASSIRQGAYNEQFF. CDR3 bases: TGTGCCAGTAGTATACGGCAGGGAGCCTACAATGAGCAGTTCTTC.

This chain connects TRBV10-1 to TRBJ2-5; 7 positions match TRBD1. CDR3 length: 15 amino acids. The germline V gene has CDR1 WNHNN and CDR2 SYGVQD (reference sequence). V lost 4 bases and J lost 4; bases outside the gene matches: 9. The CDR3: CASSAGQGVVETQYF. In DNA, the CDR3 is TGCGCCAGCAGTGCCGGGCAGGGGGTCGTAGAGACCCAGTACTTC.

The chain joins TRBV3-1 to TRBJ2-1; 8 bases align to TRBD1. The V gene end was trimmed by 4 bases and the J gene end by 4 bases; junction bases not matched to a gene: 6. The CDR3 is made up of 15 amino acids. CDR1 LGHDT and CDR2 YNNKEL come from the germline V gene (reference sequence). Written as DNA, the CDR3 is TGTGCCAGCAGCCTAGGGGACAGGATATACAATGAGCAGTTCTTC. Residues: CASSLGDRIYNEQFF.

The V call is TRBV19, the J call TRBJ2-7, with D perhaps TRBD1 or TRBD2 (5 bases each). With 6 bases removed from V and 1 base from J, the gap between germline ends came to 13 bases. The germline V gene encodes CDR1 LNHDA and CDR2 SQIVND (reference sequence). This CDR3 has 14 residues. CDR3 nucleotides: TGTGCCAGTAGGACATCCGGGGCATCCTACGAGCAGTACTTC. Its translation: CASRTSGASYEQYF.

This sequence joins TRBV20-1 and TRBJ2-3; 11 nucleotides agree with TRBD2. The V gene's germline CDR1 is DFQATT and CDR2 SNEGSKA (reference sequence). CDR3 length: 15 residues. V shed 5 bases, J shed 3 bases, and the junction held 7 bases outside the gene matches. CDR3 nucleotide sequence: TGCAGTGCTTTCCCGGGACTAGCGGCTACAGATACGCAGTATTTT. Translation gives CSAFPGLAATDTQYF.